Listed here is a single T cell receptor beta chain. The antigen is unknown. One end of the junction is discordant with germline, which a read error may explain. This record comes from a study of T cell repertoires in cytomegalovirus infection. Overall study results and limits: Pooled public TCR beta family frequency picked out CMV carriers with the relevant HLA.

TCRdb re-analysed the reads in MiXCR, keeping a single row per CDR3 protein. The data show about 740,000 distinct CDR3 sequences, with approximately 34% seen just once and around 2.6% held by the top ten. The CDR3 runs 18 residues. In germline, CDR1 is SGHTA, CDR2 FQGNSA. This sequence joins TRBV7-2 and TRBJ2-3; D is tentatively TRBD1 or TRBD2 (7 bases each). This clonotype originated in a human donor in good health (CMV status not recorded). Some clones in this sample may be carry-over from other donors' samples. Sequenced material: PBMCs. CDR3 sequence reads: CASSGRRGGGASTDTQYF. CDR3 nucleotide sequence: TGTGCCAGCAGCGGAAGGAGGGGAGGGGGCGCTAGCACAGATACGCAGTACTTT.